This T cell receptor beta chain appears in the sequencing data of a study of blood T cell repertoires in COVID-19. This CDR3 has 15 amino acids. In germline, CDR1 is WNHNN, CDR2 SYGVQD (reference sequence). V was pared by 0 bases and J by 6 bases, with 12 bases between. Some clones are missing from TCRdb's copy, which holds only in-frame ones; the method was immunoSEQ multiplex PCR. The sample yields a few hundred thousand clones, roughly 85% seen once. The chain links TRBV10-1 to TRBJ2-1, with D maybe TRBD2 (7 bases). What was sequenced was PBMCs or T cells enriched from blood (not recorded which). The TCR originated in a woman in her forties or fifties who had recovered from COVID-19. The CDR3 sequence is CASSESVGGGNEQFF. The CDR3 DNA reads as TGCGCCAGCAGTGAGTCGGTGGGAGGGGGCAATGAGCAGTTCTTC.